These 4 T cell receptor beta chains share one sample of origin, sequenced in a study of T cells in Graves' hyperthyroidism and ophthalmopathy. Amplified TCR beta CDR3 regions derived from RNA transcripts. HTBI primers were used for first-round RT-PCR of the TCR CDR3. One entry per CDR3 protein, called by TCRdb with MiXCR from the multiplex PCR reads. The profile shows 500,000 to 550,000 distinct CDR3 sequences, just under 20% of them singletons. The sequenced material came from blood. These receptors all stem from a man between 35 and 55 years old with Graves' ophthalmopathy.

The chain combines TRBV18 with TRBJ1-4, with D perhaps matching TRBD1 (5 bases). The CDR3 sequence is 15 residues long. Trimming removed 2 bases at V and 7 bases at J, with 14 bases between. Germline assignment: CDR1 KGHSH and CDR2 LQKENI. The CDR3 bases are TGTGCCAGCTCACCAATGGACACAGTATTTGAAAAACTGTTTTTT. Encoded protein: CASSPMDTVFEKLFF. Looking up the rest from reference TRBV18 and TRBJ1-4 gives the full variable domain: NAGVMQNPRHLVRRRGQEARLRCSPMKGHSHVYWYRQLPEEGLKFMVYLQKENIIDESGMPKERFSAEFPKEGPSILRIQQVVRGDSAAYFCASSPMDTVFEKLFFGSGTQLSVL.

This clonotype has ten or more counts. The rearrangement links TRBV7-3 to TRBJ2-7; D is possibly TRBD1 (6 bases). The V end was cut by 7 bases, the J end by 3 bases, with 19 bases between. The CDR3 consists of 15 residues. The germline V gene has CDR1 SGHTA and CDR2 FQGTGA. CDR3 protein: CASKREGDPIYEQYF. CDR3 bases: TGTGCCAGCAAACGCGAGGGGGATCCTATCTACGAGCAGTACTTC.

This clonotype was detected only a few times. CDR3 in DNA: TGTGCCAGCAGTCTCGGCGCGAGCTACACCTTC. Translating it yields CASSLGASYTF. The V call is TRBV12-3 or TRBV12-4, the J call TRBJ1-2; no clear D gene. The CDR3 runs to 11 residues. V lost 5 bases and J 9 bases, leaving 10 bases between the germline ends.

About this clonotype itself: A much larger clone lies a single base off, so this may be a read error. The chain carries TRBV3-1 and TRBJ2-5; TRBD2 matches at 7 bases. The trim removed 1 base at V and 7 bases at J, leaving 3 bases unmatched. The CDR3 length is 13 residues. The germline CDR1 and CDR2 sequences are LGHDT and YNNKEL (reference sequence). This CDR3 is CASSQGGLGTQYF. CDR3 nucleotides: TGTGCCAGCAGCCAAGGTGGACTAGGGACCCAGTACTTC.